This T cell receptor beta chain emerged from a study of shared clonotypes between healthy human individuals. Whole-study findings and limits: Generation probabilities of non-shared clonotypes were lower (relative to those shared by all four donors).

TCRdb's copy holds only in-frame clones and misses some; the assay was immunoSEQ multiplex PCR. The table shows some 2 million clones, with approximately 94% occurring only once. With regard to this clone: Its specificity is not known.

CDR3 length equals 15 residues. V dropped 3 bases and J dropped 3; count of bases not matched to a gene: 5. Germline values: CDR1 LGHNA, CDR2 YSLEER. Naive-designated CD8 cells lacked CD45RO, were positively enriched for CCR7, and omitted terminally differentiated effector memory CD45RA+ cells. This chain connects TRBV4-3 to TRBJ2-7, with 10 bases that match TRBD2. Specimen: naive CD8+ T cells sorted from blood. This TCR was sampled from a young man in good health. The CDR3 is CASSQYSSGSYEQYF. For the CDR3, the DNA is TGCGCCAGCAGCCAGTACTCTAGCGGGAGCTACGAGCAGTACTTC.